This T cell receptor beta chain was documented in a study of T cell responses to AZD1222 COVID-19 vaccine. General study findings and limits: Clonal diversity was possibly underestimated, and white British individuals and females predominated among donors. Increases in Spike-specific TCR breadth and depth were seen after two AZD1222 doses.

With respect to this clone: The target antigen is unknown.

Measured with immunoSEQ multiplex PCR; TCRdb has only the in-frame clones, and not every one. This sample yields about 67,000 clones, of which 83% are seen a single time; about 6.3% belongs to the top ten. The study pooled second doses at about 4 or about 12 weeks. CDR3 length: 16 amino acids. V was trimmed by 0 bases and J by 4 bases, leaving 14 bases between them. Germline V lookup: CDR1 SGDLS, CDR2 YYNGEE. This clonotype was sampled from an adult who received the AZD1222 COVID-19 vaccine. The chain is built from TRBV9 and TRBJ1-3; TRBD1 is a possible D gene (6 bases). Sample: peripheral blood, taken 28 days after the second AZD1222 dose. The CDR3 nucleotides read TGTGCCAGCAGCGTAGATCCGGGGGCGATGGGAAACACCATATATTTT. Encoded protein: CASSVDPGAMGNTIYF.